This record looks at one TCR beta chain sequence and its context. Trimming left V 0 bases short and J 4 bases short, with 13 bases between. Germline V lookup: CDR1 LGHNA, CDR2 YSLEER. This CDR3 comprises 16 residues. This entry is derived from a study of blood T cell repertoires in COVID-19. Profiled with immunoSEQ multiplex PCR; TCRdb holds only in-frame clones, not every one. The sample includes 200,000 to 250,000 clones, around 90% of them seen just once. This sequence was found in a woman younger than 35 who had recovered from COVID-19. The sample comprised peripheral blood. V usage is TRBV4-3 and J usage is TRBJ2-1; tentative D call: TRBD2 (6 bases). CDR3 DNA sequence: TGCGCCAGCAGCCAAGAACGGGGACTGGAATACAATGAGCAGTTCTTC. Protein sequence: CASSQERGLEYNEQFF.